The present T cell receptor (beta chain) was sequenced within a study of blood T cells in healthy people across ages. Study findings and constraints: Donors of long life had a larger count of naive CD4+ cells and greater diversity than aged donors. Expanded clonotype changes were possibly confounded by unknown donor CMV status.

Drawing of peripheral blood yielded about 10 milliliters from each donor. In the case of this clonotype: Its antigen remains unknown.

Primers used in a second PCR of about 7 to 12 cycles were a sample-barcoded 5' primer and a J-beta primer mix. Sequencing recovered at least 3 million CDR3-containing paired-end reads from each sample. TCRdb re-analysed the 5' RACE reads in MiXCR, keeping a single row per CDR3 protein. This sample has around 580,000 distinct CDR3 sequences, with less than 60% found just once. V was clipped by 0 bases and J by 2 bases, with 13 bases between them. The CDR3 extends over 16 amino acids. Germline lookup yields CDR1 MNHEY and CDR2 SMNVEV (reference sequence). Material: blood. The V and J genes are TRBV27 and TRBJ1-2, with D hard to call. The TCR sequence derives from a man aged 80 or over in good health. CDR3 bases: TGTGCCAGCAGTTTATCGAAGGCAGTGACGAACTATGGCTACACCTTC. This encodes CASSLSKAVTNYGYTF.